This T cell receptor (beta chain) emerged from a study of T-cell reconstitution after alpha-beta-depleted transplantation in children. Unique molecular identifiers were built into the TCRbeta library. One entry per CDR3 protein results from TCRdb running MiXCR on the PCR reads. The sample carries almost 500,000 distinct CDR3 sequences, about 12% recorded once. Looked up from germline, CDR1 is SQVTM and CDR2 is ANQGSEA. Unmatched junction bases numbered 9, after V lost 7 bases and J lost 0 bases. This CDR3 has 15 residues. This clonotype was observed at least ten times. This material consisted of PBMCs from the stem cell graft donor, taken from the stem cell graft. The chain links TRBV29-1 to TRBJ2-3; 8 bases match TRBD2. This TCR came from a human donor who donated a stem cell graft to a child with combined immunodeficiency. The CDR3 here is CSGGGGLPSTDTQYF. CDR3 coding DNA: TGCAGCGGGGGCGGGGGGCTGCCAAGCACAGATACGCAGTATTTT.